These 10 T cell receptor beta chains share one sample of origin, sequenced in a study of cytomegalovirus exposure and HLA in healthy donors. PCR was performed using 60 Vbeta and 13 Jbeta primers. Clones were read by immunoSEQ multiplex PCR, and TCRdb kept only the in-frame ones, dropping some. The sample yields tens of thousands of clones, roughly 74% seen once. Sequenced material: PBMCs. These receptor sequences come from a woman between 25 and 40 years old in good health and CMV-seropositive.

Notes on this clone: The sample contains more than one DNA sequence encoding this CDR3. The chain uses TRBV5-1 and TRBJ1-1; a weak D match, TRBD1 (6 bases). Germline V gives CDR1 SGHRS, CDR2 YFSETQ. Between the trimmed V and J ends, which lost 0 bases and 1 base, there was a span of 7 bases. The CDR3 contains 14 residues. CDR3 sequence reads: CASSLEGGNTEAFF. DNA of the CDR3: TGCGCCAGCAGCTTGGAAGGGGGGAACACTGAAGCTTTCTTT. Filled out from reference TRBV5-1 and TRBJ1-1, the complete variable domain reads KAGVTQTPRYLIKTRGQQVTLSCSPISGHRSVSWYQQTPGQGLQFLFEYFSETQRNKGNFPGRFSGRQFSNSRSEMNVSTLELGDSALYLCASSLEGGNTEAFFGQGTRLTVV.

The chain carries TRBV6-4 and TRBJ2-1; TRBD1 matches 7 bases. V gave up 4 bases and J gave up 9 bases; unmatched junction bases: 6. The CDR3 contains 13 residues. CDR1 and CDR2 (germline): MRHNA, SNTAGT. The CDR3 region is CASSGGPGGEQFF. As DNA, the CDR3 is TGTGCCAGCAGTGGGGGGCCAGGGGGTGAGCAGTTCTTC.

This rearrangement joins TRBV18 to TRBJ1-2; TRBD1 matches at 8 bases. J lost 5 bases, V lost 0 bases, and 5 bases had no gene match. Germline loops: CDR1 KGHSH, CDR2 LQKENI. The CDR3 spans 15 residues. CDR3 sequence: CASSPPVNRGYGYTF. For the CDR3, the DNA is TGTGCCAGCTCACCACCGGTTAACAGGGGGTATGGCTACACCTTC.

This clone has only a few counts. The V gene is TRBV29-1, the J gene TRBJ2-7, with D possibly being TRBD1 (6 bases). Germline V lookup: CDR1 SQVTM, CDR2 ANQGSEA. This CDR3 region has 13 residues. V shed 7 bases and J shed 7 bases, with 20 bases lying between them. The CDR3 protein is CSAARQVGGEQYF. The CDR3 nucleotides read TGCAGCGCCGCCCGACAGGTGGGTGGGGAGCAGTACTTC.

The rearrangement uses TRBV11-3 and TRBJ2-5; 9 nucleotides match TRBD2. With 7 bases clipped from V and 5 bases from J, the junction kept 17 bases outside the gene matches. The V gene's germline CDR1 is SGHNT and CDR2 YENEEA. The CDR3 has 17 amino acids. The CDR3 loop reads CASTPLEGSGRRETQYF. The CDR3 DNA is TGTGCCAGCACCCCACTCGAAGGAAGCGGGAGGCGGGAGACCCAGTACTTC.

This chain connects TRBV7-8 to TRBJ1-2; D gene ambiguous. Trimming left V 1 base short and J 2 bases short, with 11 bases between. Germline V CDR1 and CDR2: SGHVS, FQNEAQ. This CDR3 is built from 15 residues. The DNA for the CDR3 is TGTGCCAGCAGCTTAGTTTCGGAGGAAAACTATGGCTACACCTTC. Its translation is CASSLVSEENYGYTF.

The chain links TRBV2 to TRBJ1-2; D is possibly TRBD1 (6 bases). V dropped 7 bases and J dropped 7 bases, with 19 bases sitting between them. The CDR3 spans 14 residues. CDR1 is SNHLY and CDR2 is FYNNEI in the germline V gene. CDR3 amino acids: CASTDGQIWRGYTF. In DNA form, the CDR3 reads TGTGCCAGCACCGACGGACAGATTTGGCGTGGCTACACCTTC.

The chain uses TRBV29-1 and TRBJ1-1; 7 bases map to TRBD1. CDR3 length: 15 residues. The germline V gene has CDR1 SQVTM and CDR2 ANQGSEA. The trim removed 3 bases at V and 1 base at J, leaving 8 bases unmatched. The CDR3 bases are TGCAGCGTTGACCAAAAGGGGGCTCAGAACACTGAAGCTTTCTTT. This encodes CSVDQKGAQNTEAFF.

The V gene is TRBV11-2, the J gene TRBJ1-1, with D possibly TRBD1 on 5 matching bases. V shed 7 bases and J shed 1 base, with 16 bases lying between them. This CDR3 is built from 15 residues. CDR1 and CDR2 from the germline V gene are SGHAT and FQNNGV. CDR3 sequence (DNA): TGTGCCAGCACTTTAGGGGTGGCTCGGAACACTGAAGCTTTCTTT. This sequence encodes CASTLGVARNTEAFF.

The chain couples TRBV6-5 to TRBJ1-4; 10 bases fit TRBD1. This CDR3 has 15 amino acids. Germline trimming cut 3 bases from V and 10 bases from J; bases unmatched to any gene: 8. From germline, CDR1 is MNHEY and CDR2 SVGAGI. CDR3 nucleotides: TGTGCCAGCAGTTATTCCCGGGACAGGGGATCAAAACTGTTTTTT. Amino acid sequence: CASSYSRDRGSKLFF.